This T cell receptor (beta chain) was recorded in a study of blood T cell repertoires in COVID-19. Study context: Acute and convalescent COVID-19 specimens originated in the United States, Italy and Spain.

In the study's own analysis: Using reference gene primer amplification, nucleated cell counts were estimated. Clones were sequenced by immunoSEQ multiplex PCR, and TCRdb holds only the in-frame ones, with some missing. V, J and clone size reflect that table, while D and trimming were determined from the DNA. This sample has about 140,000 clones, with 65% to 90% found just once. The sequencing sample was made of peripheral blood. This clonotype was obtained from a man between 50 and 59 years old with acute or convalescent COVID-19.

The CDR3 DNA is TGTGCCAGCAGTACCTACAGCACAGATACGCAGTATTTT. Translation: CASSTYSTDTQYF. The chain links TRBV6-1 to TRBJ2-3; no reliable D call. The CDR3 is 13 amino acids. Trimming took 5 bases from V and 0 from J, leaving 6 bases between them. CDR1 is MNHNS and CDR2 is SASEGT in the germline V gene.